Listed below are T cell receptor beta chains from one sample, sequenced in a study of cytomegalovirus exposure and HLA in healthy donors. This table comes from immunoSEQ multiplex PCR, and its TCRdb copy is limited to in-frame clones, with some not included. The profile covers 130,000 to 150,000 clones, with about four fifths appearing a single time and roughly 4% taken by the ten largest. The sequenced sample consisted of PBMCs. These receptors were taken from a middle-aged woman in good health and CMV-seropositive. Both conserved end residues are part of each CDR3. A D gene is named only where the DNA matches it firmly. The size of a clone is reported for some rows only, either as once, few or many, or as a class for expanded clones.

clone_size | j_call | d_call | v_call | cdr3_aa | cdr3_nt
NA | TRBJ2-1 | TRBD2 | TRBV28 | CASSSPRGLAVNNEQFF | TGTGCCAGCAGCAGCCCGAGGGGACTAGCGGTTAACAATGAGCAGTTCTTC
few | TRBJ2-5 | NA | TRBV2 | CASSEWDSNQYF | TGTGCCAGCAGTGAATGGGACTCCAACCAGTACTTC
once | TRBJ1-5 | NA | TRBV7-9 | CASSLEGAGSNQPQHF | TGTGCCAGCAGCTTAGAGGGCGCGGGTAGCAATCAGCCCCAGCATTTT
NA | TRBJ1-1 | NA | TRBV6-1 | CASSGVNGGTEAFF | TGTGCCAGCAGTGGAGTGAACGGCGGCACTGAAGCTTTCTTT
NA | TRBJ1-3 | NA | TRBV5-4 | CASSLGPSSSGNTIYF | TGTGCCAGCAGCTTGGGCCCGAGCTCCTCTGGAAACACCATATATTTT
NA | TRBJ2-2 | NA | TRBV4-2 | CASSQRGLHTGELFF | TGTGCCAGCAGCCAAAGGGGACTCCACACCGGGGAGCTGTTTTTT
NA | TRBJ2-5 | NA | TRBV4-1 | CASSQDNRPPVQETQYF | TGCGCCAGCAGCCAAGATAACAGGCCACCCGTCCAAGAGACCCAGTACTTC
NA | TRBJ2-7 | NA | TRBV9 | CASSVQVFYEQYF | TGTGCCAGCAGCGTACAGGTCTTCTACGAGCAGTACTTC
NA | TRBJ2-1 | NA | TRBV11-1 | CASSASNEQFF | TGTGCCAGCAGCGCGAGCAATGAGCAGTTCTTC
NA | TRBJ1-5 | TRBD1 | TRBV7-2 | CASSFGQGGQPQHF | TGTGCCAGCAGCTTCGGACAGGGTGGCCAGCCCCAGCATTTT
NA | TRBJ2-2 | TRBD1 | TRBV6-5 | CASSRQGANTGELFF | TGTGCCAGCAGCAGACAGGGGGCGAACACCGGGGAGCTGTTTTTT
NA | TRBJ2-3 | TRBD2 | TRBV19 | CASSIGAGDPDTQYF | TGTGCCAGTAGTATTGGGGCGGGAGACCCAGATACGCAGTATTTT
few | TRBJ2-7 | TRBD1 | TRBV5-4 | CASSLVGTGHTEQYF | TGTGCCAGCAGCTTAGTTGGGACAGGGCATACCGAGCAGTACTTC
NA | TRBJ2-7 | NA | TRBV28 | CASSYSSYEQYF | TGTGCCAGCAGTTACAGCTCCTACGAGCAGTACTTC
NA | TRBJ1-4 | NA | TRBV5-6 | CASSSTVEEKLFF | TGTGCCAGCAGCTCGACAGTGGAGGAAAAACTGTTTTTT
NA | TRBJ1-1 | NA | TRBV6-4 | CASSGGGRPYTEAFF | TGTGCCAGCAGTGGGGGGGGGAGACCCTACACTGAAGCTTTCTTT
once | TRBJ1-1 | TRBD1 | TRBV9 | CASRAGTGVNTEAFF | TGTGCCAGCAGAGCCGGGACAGGGGTAAACACTGAAGCTTTCTTT
NA | TRBJ2-3 | TRBD2 | TRBV6-4 | CASSDFGGTDTQYF | TGTGCCAGCAGTGATTTCGGGGGGACAGATACGCAGTATTTT
NA | TRBJ1-1 | NA | TRBV19 | CASSAGFWTEAFF | TGTGCCAGTAGCGCAGGCTTCTGGACTGAAGCTTTCTTT
NA | TRBJ2-2 | TRBD2 | TRBV4-1 | CASSPGLAGIMTGELFF | TGCGCCAGCAGCCCGGGACTAGCGGGCATTATGACCGGGGAGCTGTTTTTT
NA | TRBJ1-6 | TRBD1 | TRBV19 | CASSIAGQGARALHF | TGTGCCAGTAGTATAGCGGGACAGGGGGCCAGGGCCCTCCACTTT
NA | TRBJ2-1 | TRBD2 | TRBV5-8 | CASSSDPGTIYNEQFF | TGTGCCAGCAGCTCGGACCCCGGGACTATCTACAATGAGCAGTTCTTC
once | TRBJ2-3 | NA | TRBV11-3 | CASSLDSPGEGTQYF | TGTGCCAGCAGCTTAGATTCCCCCGGAGAGGGTACGCAGTATTTT
NA | TRBJ2-1 | TRBD2 | TRBV2 | CASSDRGRGAYNEQFF | TGTGCCAGCAGTGATCGGGGGAGGGGAGCCTACAATGAGCAGTTCTTC
NA | TRBJ2-5 | TRBD1 | TRBV11-2 | CASSSLQGAGETQYF | TGTGCCAGCAGCTCCTTACAGGGGGCCGGTGAGACCCAGTACTTC
NA | TRBJ2-7 | TRBD2 | TRBV6-1 | CASTTSGETYEQYF | TGTGCCAGTACGACTAGCGGAGAGACCTACGAGCAGTACTTC
NA | TRBJ2-1 | TRBD2 | TRBV28 | CASRGLAGGQSYNEQFF | TGTGCCAGCAGAGGACTAGCGGGGGGCCAGTCCTACAATGAGCAGTTCTTC
NA | TRBJ2-3 | TRBD1 | TRBV7-9 | CASSPRTGAYSDTQYF | TGTGCCAGCAGCCCGCGGACAGGGGCATACTCGGATACGCAGTATTTT
NA | TRBJ2-2 | NA | TRBV2 | CASSVRGAGWRAGELFF | TGTGCCAGCAGTGTCCGCGGGGCGGGGTGGCGGGCCGGGGAGCTGTTTTTT
NA | TRBJ2-3 | TRBD2 | TRBV18 | CASSSQSSGGTGTQYF | TGTGCCAGCTCATCTCAGTCGTCGGGGGGAACGGGTACGCAGTATTTT
NA | TRBJ2-7 | NA | TRBV5-6 | CASNYPNGETWEQYF | TGTGCCAGCAACTACCCCAACGGGGAGACTTGGGAGCAGTACTTC
NA | TRBJ2-7 | NA | TRBV6-6 | CASGGASGGDEQYF | TGTGCCAGCGGGGGGGCTAGCGGAGGGGACGAGCAGTACTTC
NA | TRBJ2-3 | TRBD2 | TRBV28 | CASSPSGAGGPDTQYF | TGTGCCAGCAGTCCCTCAGGGGCGGGAGGGCCGGATACGCAGTATTTT
NA | TRBJ2-3 | TRBD2 | TRBV27 | CASSLQLAGGRDTQYF | TGTGCCAGCAGTTTACAGTTAGCGGGAGGTCGAGATACGCAGTATTTT
NA | TRBJ2-1 | NA | TRBV6-1 | CASRTRRDTEQFF | TGTGCCAGCAGGACAAGAAGGGACACTGAGCAGTTCTTC
few | TRBJ2-7 | TRBD1 | TRBV6-1 | CASRGQVIYEQYF | TGTGCCAGCAGAGGACAGGTTATCTACGAGCAGTACTTC
NA | TRBJ1-2 | TRBD1 | TRBV30 | CAWCLVGPGQLNGYTF | TGTGCCTGGTGTTTGGTCGGCCCGGGACAGCTTAATGGCTACACCTTC
NA | TRBJ1-2 | TRBD1 | TRBV11-2 | CASSHTPGGAPYGYTF | TGTGCCAGCAGCCACACTCCAGGGGGCGCGCCCTATGGCTACACCTTC
NA | TRBJ1-2 | NA | TRBV27 | CASRKGGSNYGYTF | TGTGCCAGCAGGAAGGGGGGGTCGAACTATGGCTACACCTTC
NA | TRBJ2-4 | NA | TRBV7-2 | CASSLIPIENIQYF | TGTGCCAGCAGCTTAATTCCCATAGAAAACATTCAGTACTTC
NA | TRBJ2-2 | NA | TRBV6-1 | CASSGRAGIGAGELFF | TGTGCCAGCAGTGGAAGGGCGGGAATTGGTGCCGGGGAGCTGTTTTTT
NA | TRBJ2-7 | NA | TRBV27 | CASSLTSTYEQYF | TGTGCCAGCAGTTTAACTAGCACCTACGAGCAGTACTTC
NA | TRBJ1-1 | NA | TRBV28 | CASSLKSGNTEAFF | TGTGCCAGCAGTTTAAAGTCCGGGAACACTGAAGCTTTCTTT
NA | TRBJ2-7 | NA | TRBV2 | CASSSMGGGAAYEQYF | TGTGCCAGCAGCTCTATGGGTGGCGGGGCCGCCTACGAGCAGTACTTC
NA | TRBJ1-5 | NA | TRBV6-1 | CASSAQGGNNQPQHF | TGTGCCAGCAGTGCCCAGGGAGGGAACAATCAGCCCCAGCATTTT
NA | TRBJ2-7 | NA | TRBV7-9 | CASSLDRYTYEQYF | TGTGCCAGCAGCTTAGACAGGTATACCTACGAGCAGTACTTC
NA | TRBJ2-7 | TRBD1 | TRBV6-1 | CASSETGAPYEQYF | TGTGCCAGCAGTGAGACAGGGGCACCTTACGAGCAGTACTTC
NA | TRBJ1-1 | TRBD1 | TRBV7-9 | CASSPDRVNTEAFF | TGTGCCAGCAGCCCTGACAGGGTGAACACTGAAGCTTTCTTT
NA | TRBJ1-2 | TRBD1 | TRBV7-9 | CASSPDRANYGYTF | TGTGCCAGCAGCCCTGACAGGGCCAACTATGGCTACACCTTC
NA | TRBJ2-3 | NA | TRBV5-1 | CASSFLTDTQYF | TGCGCCAGCAGCTTCCTAACAGATACGCAGTATTTT
NA | TRBJ2-7 | TRBD2 | TRBV5-4 | CASSSGLAGLYEQYF | TGTGCCAGCAGCTCGGGACTAGCGGGACTCTACGAGCAGTACTTC
few | TRBJ2-5 | NA | TRBV27 | CASSLSSPSRQETQYF | TGTGCCAGCAGTTTATCCTCCCCCTCCCGCCAAGAGACCCAGTACTTC
once | TRBJ2-7 | TRBD2 | TRBV6-6 | CATHRTSGYEQYF | TGTGCCACTCATAGGACTAGCGGCTACGAGCAGTACTTC
NA | TRBJ1-1 | NA | TRBV20-1 | CSASYGAEAFF | TGCAGTGCTAGTTACGGGGCTGAAGCTTTCTTT
NA | TRBJ2-2 | NA | TRBV5-4 | CASSSAGLNTGELFF | TGTGCCAGCAGCTCGGCAGGACTCAACACCGGGGAGCTGTTTTTT
NA | TRBJ2-3 | TRBD1 | TRBV4-3 | CASSPGTGVSTDTQYF | TGCGCCAGCAGCCCCGGGACAGGGGTTAGCACAGATACGCAGTATTTT
NA | TRBJ1-2 | NA | TRBV7-2 | CASSLASSIVYGYTF | TGTGCCAGCAGCTTAGCTAGCTCCATAGTCTATGGCTACACCTTC
NA | TRBJ2-1 | TRBD2 | TRBV6-6 | CASSPSGTQKEQFF | TGTGCCAGCAGCCCTAGCGGGACTCAGAAAGAGCAGTTCTTC
NA | TRBJ1-2 | NA | TRBV4-1 | CASSQDLGQNYGYTF | TGCGCCAGCAGCCAAGATCTCGGACAGAACTATGGCTACACCTTC